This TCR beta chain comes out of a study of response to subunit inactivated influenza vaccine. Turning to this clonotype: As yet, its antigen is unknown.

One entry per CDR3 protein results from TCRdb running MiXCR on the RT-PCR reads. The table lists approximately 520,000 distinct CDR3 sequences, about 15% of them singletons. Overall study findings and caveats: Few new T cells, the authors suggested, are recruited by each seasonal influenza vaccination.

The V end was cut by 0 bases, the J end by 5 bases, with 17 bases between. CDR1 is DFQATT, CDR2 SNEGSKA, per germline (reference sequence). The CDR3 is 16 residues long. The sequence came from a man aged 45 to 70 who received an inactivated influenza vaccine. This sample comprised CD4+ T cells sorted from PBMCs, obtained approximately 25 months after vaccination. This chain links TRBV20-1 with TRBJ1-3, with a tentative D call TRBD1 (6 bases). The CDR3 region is CSARDVRTEDRNTIYF. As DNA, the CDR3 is TGCAGTGCTAGAGATGTGAGGACAGAGGATAGAAACACCATATATTTT.